Listed below are T cell receptor beta chains from one sample, sequenced in a study of blood T cell repertoires in COVID-19. This table comes from immunoSEQ multiplex PCR, and its TCRdb copy is limited to in-frame clones, with some not included. The table shows 37,000 or so clones, with about 88% occurring only once. Sequencing was performed on peripheral blood. Receptors originate from a man aged 55 to 70 with active COVID-19. CDR3s include the opening cysteine and the closing phenylalanine or tryptophan. The D gene is left open where the match is weak. The size entry is marked missing in some rows and otherwise reads once, few, many or a size class.

clone_size,d_call,v_call,j_call,cdr3_aa,cdr3_nt
.,.,TRBV27,TRBJ2-7,CASKLAGGVYEQYF,TGTGCCAGCAAGCTAGCAGGAGGGGTCTACGAGCAGTACTTC
.,.,TRBV30,TRBJ1-2,CAWSDRVLPAYGYGYTF,TGTGCCTGGAGTGACCGGGTACTTCCTGCGTATGGATATGGCTACACCTTC
.,TRBD2,TRBV5-1,TRBJ2-7,CASSWGLAGYEQYF,TGCGCCAGCAGCTGGGGACTAGCGGGGTACGAGCAGTACTTC
few,.,TRBV7-9,TRBJ1-2,CASSLLTGFLGGYTF,TGTGCCAGCAGCTTACTCACAGGGTTTTTGGGTGGCTACACCTTC
.,TRBD1,TRBV9,TRBJ2-3,CASSAGQGAGDTQYF,TGTGCCAGCAGCGCGGGACAGGGGGCGGGAGATACGCAGTATTTT
.,.,TRBV30,TRBJ1-2,CAGRGHIIRGYTF,TGTGCCGGTCGAGGGCATATCATACGTGGCTACACCTTC
.,.,TRBV2,TRBJ1-1,CASSGEGGSNTEAFF,TGTGCCAGCAGTGGGGAGGGGGGGTCGAACACTGAAGCTTTCTTT
.,TRBD1,TRBV4-1,TRBJ2-7,CASSRTGTGRNEQYF,TGCGCCAGCAGCCGAACCGGGACAGGGCGAAACGAGCAGTACTTC
.,TRBD2,TRBV28,TRBJ2-3,CGAGEEAQDTQYF,TGTGGGGCGGGAGAAGAGGCGCAAGATACGCAGTATTTT
few,TRBD2,TRBV5-1,TRBJ2-2,CASSLLAGGSGELFF,TGCGCCAGCAGCCTCTTAGCGGGAGGCTCCGGGGAGCTGTTTTTT
.,.,TRBV2,TRBJ1-5,CASRPRQEGVNQPQHF,TGTGCCAGCAGACCCCGACAGGAAGGTGTCAATCAGCCCCAGCATTTT
.,TRBD2,TRBV4-2,TRBJ2-1,CASSQGDYYEQFF,TGTGCCAGCAGCCAGGGGGACTACTATGAGCAGTTCTTC
.,TRBD2,TRBV6-5,TRBJ2-1,CASSQGASGREQFF,TGTGCCAGCAGTCAGGGGGCTAGCGGGAGGGAGCAGTTCTTC
.,.,TRBV5-1,TRBJ1-2,CASSLSTSYGYTF,TGCGCCAGCAGCTTGTCCACCAGCTATGGCTACACCTTC
.,TRBD1,TRBV29-1,TRBJ2-2,CSAMTGGIGELFF,TGCAGCGCCATGACAGGGGGGATCGGGGAGCTGTTTTTT
.,TRBD2,TRBV9,TRBJ2-7,CASSPWGGSYEQYF,TGTGCCAGCAGCCCCTGGGGCGGGAGTTACGAGCAGTACTTC
once,.,TRBV5-6,TRBJ1-1,CASSLVFGSGDTEAFF,TGTGCCAGCAGCTTGGTATTCGGCTCGGGGGACACTGAAGCTTTCTTT
few,.,TRBV19,TRBJ1-5,CASSLNSNQPQHF,TGTGCCAGTAGCCTAAATAGCAATCAGCCCCAGCATTTT
.,TRBD2,TRBV3-1/TRBV3-2,TRBJ2-7,CASSQGWTSGGYEQYF,TGTGCCAGCAGCCAGGGATGGACTAGCGGGGGCTACGAGCAGTACTTC
.,.,TRBV7-9,TRBJ1-1,CASSLREGMNTEAFF,TGTGCCAGCAGCTTAAGGGAGGGGATGAACACTGAAGCTTTCTTT
.,.,TRBV3-1/TRBV3-2,TRBJ2-1,CASSQDLASEQFF,TGTGCCAGCAGCCAAGATCTAGCGAGTGAGCAGTTCTTC
.,.,TRBV3-1/TRBV3-2,TRBJ1-2,CASSQDPYGYTF,TGTGCCAGCAGCCAAGATCCTTATGGCTACACCTTC
.,.,TRBV6-5,TRBJ1-6,CASSGVDSPLHF,TGTGCCAGCAGCGGGGTCGATTCACCCCTCCACTTT
.,TRBD1,TRBV2,TRBJ1-5,CASRPDRGDQPQHF,TGTGCCAGCAGGCCAGACAGGGGAGATCAGCCCCAGCATTTT
.,TRBD1,TRBV14,TRBJ1-2,CASSQDRGRLGYTF,TGTGCCAGCAGCCAAGATAGGGGGCGTCTTGGCTACACCTTC
.,TRBD2,TRBV28,TRBJ2-1,CASSSPGLAQSNEQFF,TGTGCCAGCAGTTCACCGGGACTAGCGCAGAGCAATGAGCAGTTCTTC
.,TRBD1,TRBV29-1,TRBJ2-3,CSGQGGTDTQYF,TGCAGCGGACAGGGCGGCACAGATACGCAGTATTTT
.,TRBD2,TRBV4-1,TRBJ2-7,CASSHTLAGPYEQYF,TGCGCCAGCAGCCACACACTAGCGGGGCCGTACGAGCAGTACTTC
.,TRBD2,TRBV2,TRBJ2-5,CASSPPLAGVVETQYF,TGTGCCAGCAGTCCGCCTCTAGCGGGAGTTGTGGAGACCCAGTACTTC
.,.,TRBV30,TRBJ1-6,CAWDRGGDNSPLHF,TGTGCCTGGGACCGGGGAGGGGATAATTCACCCCTCCACTTT
.,TRBD2,TRBV6-6,TRBJ2-7,CASSQLSASGSFSYEQYF,TGTGCCAGCAGTCAACTATCCGCTAGCGGGAGTTTCTCCTACGAGCAGTACTTC
.,.,TRBV5-1,TRBJ2-7,CASSRTEFYEQYF,TGCGCCAGCAGCCGGACAGAGTTCTACGAGCAGTACTTC
.,.,TRBV3-1/TRBV3-2,TRBJ2-7,CASSQAAGPYEQYF,TGTGCCAGCAGCCAAGCAGCGGGCCCCTACGAGCAGTACTTC
.,.,TRBV30,TRBJ1-1,CAWHRQHLNTEAFF,TGTGCCTGGCACCGACAGCACCTGAACACTGAAGCTTTCTTT
.,TRBD2,TRBV9,TRBJ2-2,CASSAHPNQAGEGTGELFF,TGTGCCAGCAGCGCACACCCGAACCAAGCGGGAGAGGGCACCGGGGAGCTGTTTTTT
.,.,TRBV5-1,TRBJ1-1,CASSLWGTGDTEAFF,TGCGCCAGCAGCTTGTGGGGAACCGGGGACACTGAAGCTTTCTTT
.,TRBD1,TRBV9,TRBJ1-1,CASSGGRGNAEAFF,TGTGCCAGCAGCGGTGGCAGGGGGAACGCTGAAGCTTTCTTT
.,TRBD1,TRBV7-9,TRBJ2-2,CASSPQGTSGELFF,TGTGCCAGCAGCCCACAGGGGACAAGCGGGGAGCTGTTTTTT
.,.,TRBV5-6,TRBJ1-4,CASSLGGNEKLFF,TGTGCCAGCAGCTTGGGCGGAAATGAAAAACTGTTTTTT
once,.,TRBV5-1,TRBJ1-2,CASSLNRDGYTF,TGCGCCAGCAGCCTCAACAGGGACGGCTACACCTTC
.,.,TRBV9,TRBJ2-3,CASSVSGGPNTDTQYF,TGTGCCAGCAGCGTATCCGGGGGACCAAACACAGATACGCAGTATTTT
.,TRBD2,TRBV4-3,TRBJ2-7,CASSPTGLAGEEQYF,TGCGCCAGCAGCCCTACGGGACTAGCGGGAGAGGAGCAGTACTTC
.,TRBD2,TRBV13,TRBJ2-5,CASSLGRLAEQETQYF,TGTGCCAGCAGCTTAGGGAGACTAGCGGAACAAGAGACCCAGTACTTC
.,.,TRBV13,TRBJ2-7,CASTSRREIYEQYF,TGTGCCAGCACCAGTAGGAGGGAGATCTACGAGCAGTACTTC